The T cell receptor beta chain described here comes from a study of CD8+ T cells in alopecia areata. Treatment in this sample: oral pan-JAK inhibitor, 5-10 mg twice daily. Sequencing used cDNA as its template, made by extracting RNA and reverse transcribing it. Using immunoSEQ multiplex PCR, the repertoire was profiled, and TCRdb retains in-frame clones only, with some absent. Among more than 100,000 clones listed, 85% to 90% were seen once. Germline V gives CDR1 MDHEN, CDR2 SYDVKM. The length of the CDR3 is 11 residues. V gave up 3 bases and J gave up 10 bases, with 10 bases separating them. Source: CD8+ T cells sorted from blood, taken between weeks 30 and 35, from a patient treated with tofacitinib. The clonotype comes from a human donor with alopecia areata. V gene TRBV28 combines with J gene TRBJ2-7; D is ambiguous. CDR3 coding DNA: TGTGCCAGCAGTTTCTCAGAGAAACAGTACTTC. It is translated as CASSFSEKQYF.